The rows below give T cell receptor beta chains drawn from one sample of a study of read filtering for tumor transcriptome and immune sequencing. TCRdb fed the reads into MiXCR, producing one record per CDR3 protein. This table has some 41,000 distinct CDR3 sequences, around 15% appearing once. Sequences were obtained from a population of CD138-negative cells sorted from bone marrow. The source is a donor aged 40 or over with multiple myeloma. The CDR3 runs from the conserved cysteine through the conserved F or W. The D gene is left open where the match is weak. The size entry is marked missing in some rows and otherwise reads once, few, many or a size class.

d_gene	abundance	j_gene	len	v_gene	CDR3nt	CDR3aa
.	.	TRBJ2-7	13	TRBV5-6	TGTGCCAGCAGCTTGTGGGGGGCCTACGAGCAGTACTTC	CASSLWGAYEQYF
.	many	TRBJ1-1	15	TRBV27	TGTGCCAGCAGTTTATATAGGGGGGGGAACACTGAAGCTTTCTTT	CASSLYRGGNTEAFF
.	.	TRBJ2-7	17	TRBV18	TGTGCCAGCTCACCGAGAACAACAGGGTCGGGGACCTACGAGCAGTACTTC	CASSPRTTGSGTYEQYF
.	few	TRBJ2-1	15	TRBV28	TGTGCCAGCAGTTTACCTCCTTCGGGGTACAATGAGCAGTTCTTC	CASSLPPSGYNEQFF
.	.	TRBJ2-3	13	TRBV19	TGTGCCAGTAGTATTAGCGTTTTGGATACGCAGTATTTT	CASSISVLDTQYF
.	many	TRBJ2-7	16	TRBV29-1	TGCAGCGTTGAAGAATCGGCTCGGTCAGGGAGCTACGAGCAGTACTTC	CSVEESARSGSYEQYF
TRBD1	many	TRBJ1-1	14	TRBV7-9	TGTGCCAGCAGCACCGGGACAGGGAACACTGAAGCTTTCTTT	CASSTGTGNTEAFF
TRBD2	many	TRBJ2-7	13	TRBV6-1	TGTGCCAGCAGTGAAAGTGATAGCGGGGAGCAGTACTTC	CASSESDSGEQYF
TRBD2	many	TRBJ2-2	15	TRBV7-9	TGTGCCAGCAGTTACGCGGGAGGGCACACCGGGGAGCTGTTTTTT	CASSYAGGHTGELFF
.	many	TRBJ2-3	12	TRBV20-1	TGCAGTGCTAGGAGGGAGTCAGATACGCAGTATTTT	CSARRESDTQYF
.	many	TRBJ1-1	13	TRBV30	TGTGCCTGGAGTGTGCAGGGAAGAACTGAAGCTTTCTTT	CAWSVQGRTEAFF
TRBD1	many	TRBJ1-5	14	TRBV20-1	TGCAGTGCTTCCCACAGGGGGGAGAATCAGCCCCAGCATTTT	CSASHRGENQPQHF
.	few	TRBJ1-5	14	TRBV20-1	TGCAGTGCTCGCCCAGACAGGAAAAATCAGCCCCAGCATTTT	CSARPDRKNQPQHF
TRBD2	.	TRBJ2-2	16	TRBV7-8	TGTGCCAGCAGCGGAGCGGGAGGAAAGAACACCGGGGAGCTGCTTTTT	CASSGAGGKNTGELLF
.	few	TRBJ2-2	14	TRBV5-6	TGTGCCAGCAGCCCCCTGGGATCGACCGGGGAGCTGTTTTTT	CASSPLGSTGELFF
.	many	TRBJ1-1	16	TRBV7-8	TGTGCCAGCAACATTGGGGGAGGTGGCCTGGACACTGAAGCTTTCTTT	CASNIGGGGLDTEAFF
.	hyperexpanded	TRBJ1-2	13	TRBV15	TGTGCCACCAGCCCTGAATGGGTGGATGGCTACACCTTC	CATSPEWVDGYTF
TRBD2	many	TRBJ2-1	15	TRBV7-2	TGTGCCAGCAGGGTCTTGGGACTAGCTAAAAATGAGCAGTTCTTC	CASRVLGLAKNEQFF
.	many	TRBJ2-7	17	TRBV7-9	TGTGCCAGCAGCCCTAGGTGGGCAGCTTATCCTTCCTACGAGCAGTACTTC	CASSPRWAAYPSYEQYF
.	many	TRBJ2-4	16	TRBV20-1	TGCAGTGCTAGAGATCTGGGGATTCTAGCCAAAAACATTCAGTACTTC	CSARDLGILAKNIQYF
TRBD2	.	TRBJ2-1	17	TRBV12-3/TRBV12-4	TGTGCCAGCAAAAGGACTAGCGGGAGTCGTCTCTACAATGAGCAGTTCTTC	CASKRTSGSRLYNEQFF
.	many	TRBJ1-5	15	TRBV7-8	TGTGCCAGCAGCCCCCTCGGGGAAAAAGACCAGCCCCAGCATTTT	CASSPLGEKDQPQHF
TRBD1	many	TRBJ2-1	15	TRBV25-1	TGTGCCAGCAGCCTCCGAGGGGGACAGGGGTTTGAGCAGTTCTTC	CASSLRGGQGFEQFF
.	.	TRBJ2-6	16	TRBV6-2/TRBV6-3	TGCGCCAGCAGTTATAGGGGAGCCACTGGGGCCAACGTCCAGACTTTC	CASSYRGATGANVQTF
.	many	TRBJ2-7	14	TRBV19	TGTGCCAGTAGTATAACTTACCAATCCTACGAGCAGTACTTC	CASSITYQSYEQYF
.	many	TRBJ1-5	17	TRBV28	TGTGCCAGCAGTTACCTGGGGTCCTCCAGGGGCAATCAGCCCCAGCATTTT	CASSYLGSSRGNQPQHF
.	many	TRBJ2-3	14	TRBV10-2	TGCGCCAGCACGACGGACCGTGGCACAGATACGCAGTATTTT	CASTTDRGTDTQYF
TRBD2	.	TRBJ2-4	15	TRBV7-8	TGTGCCAGCAGGGGGGGGGGTCCAGGGAAAAACATTCAGTACTTC	CASRGGGPGKNIQYF
TRBD2	many	TRBJ2-2	17	TRBV7-2	TGTGCCAGCAGCTTAGTTGCTAGCGGGAGTTCGGGCGGGGAGCTGTTTTTT	CASSLVASGSSGGELFF
TRBD1	few	TRBJ1-3	15	TRBV7-3	TGTGCCAGCAGCTCTGACAGGGGGCCTGGAAACACCATATATTTT	CASSSDRGPGNTIYF
.	few	TRBJ2-5	16	TRBV24-1	TGTACCACCAGTGATTTGGGCCGGGCGGATCAAGAGACCCAGTACTTC	CTTSDLGRADQETQYF
.	.	TRBJ2-7	15	TRBV6-6	TGTGCCAGCAGAACCGGCGGGGCCAAGGACCACGAGCAGTACTTC	CASRTGGAKDHEQYF
.	many	TRBJ2-7	15	TRBV7-9	TGTGCCAGCAGCTTAGCCGCGGAGGGACAAGGTGGGCAGTACTTC	CASSLAAEGQGGQYF
.	.	TRBJ2-2	16	TRBV5-5	TGTGCCAGCGGCCTTCTGGCGGGAGTGGGGGCCTGGGAGCTGTTTTTT	CASGLLAGVGAWELFF
TRBD1	many	TRBJ2-3	13	TRBV7-9	TGTGCCAGCCGGGACAGCGTCACAGATACGCAGTATTTT	CASRDSVTDTQYF
TRBD1	few	TRBJ1-2	15	TRBV7-8	TGTGCCAGCAGCAAGACAGGGGGCGCGGGCTATGGCTACACCTTC	CASSKTGGAGYGYTF
.	many	TRBJ2-1	16	TRBV5-1	TGCGCCAGCAGCCCCGGACTCGTCCCATGGGGCAATGAGCAGTTCTTC	CASSPGLVPWGNEQFF
TRBD2	many	TRBJ2-7	11	TRBV11-3	TGTGCCAGCATGGCGGGAGGGGAGCAGTACTTC	CASMAGGEQYF
.	.	TRBJ1-5	15	TRBV28	TGTGCCAGCAGTTTACAAGGGTTTGGCAATCAGCCCCAGCATTTT	CASSLQGFGNQPQHF
TRBD2	many	TRBJ2-1	15	TRBV12-3/TRBV12-4	TGTGCCAGCAGTACCACTAGCGGGAGGTATCATGAGCAGTTCTTC	CASSTTSGRYHEQFF
.	.	TRBJ2-1	14	TRBV28	TGCGCCAGCAGTACGGGGAGCTCCTGCAATGAGCAGTTCTTC	CASSTGSSCNEQFF
.	many	TRBJ1-1	12	TRBV6-5	TGTGCCAGCAGGCCCCAGGGCCGTGAAGCTTTCTTT	CASRPQGREAFF
TRBD2	many	TRBJ2-1	17	TRBV6-2/TRBV6-3	TGTGCCAGCAGTGACGGGACTAGCGGGAGGGGAGGGAATGAGCAGTTCTTC	CASSDGTSGRGGNEQFF
.	many	TRBJ2-7	15	TRBV10-2	TGCGCCAGCAGTGAGCAGGCCATCGCTCTCTACGAGCAGTACTTC	CASSEQAIALYEQYF
.	many	TRBJ1-1	14	TRBV19	TGTGCCAGTAGTATGGCAGGAATGAACACTGAAGCTTTCTTT	CASSMAGMNTEAFF
TRBD1	.	TRBJ1-1	14	TRBV7-8	TGTGCCAGCAGCTTCACAGGGGGCGATCCTGAAGCTCTCTTT	CASSFTGGDPEALF
.	.	TRBJ2-5	11	TRBV18	TGTGCCAGCTCACTTCAAGAGACCCGGTACTTC	CASSLQETRYF